These 24 T cell receptor beta chains share one sample of origin, sequenced in a study of cytomegalovirus exposure and HLA in healthy donors. Primers included in the PCR were 60 Vbeta and 13 Jbeta primers. The protocol was immunoSEQ multiplex PCR, while the TCRdb copy is restricted to in-frame clones and leaves out a portion. The table includes 120,000 or so clones, less than 10% detected once. Material: PBMCs. The receptors here all came from a woman aged 40 to 50 in good health and CMV-seropositive.

The chain links TRBV28 to TRBJ2-7, with 9 bases matching TRBD1. The CDR3 loop spans 15 amino acids. J gave up 4 bases and V 6 bases, and 10 bases lay outside the gene matches. Germline CDR1 and CDR2: MDHEN and SYDVKM. The CDR3 spells CASRIPGTGKYEQYF. The CDR3 DNA sequence: TGTGCCAGCAGAATCCCGGGGACAGGGAAATACGAGCAGTACTTC.

In its sample, this clone was seen a few times. The chain is built from TRBV6-5 and TRBJ1-4, with 9 bases identical to TRBD1. The germline V gene encodes CDR1 MNHEY and CDR2 SVGAGI. This CDR3 has 15 amino acids. V shed 8 bases, J shed 5 bases, and the junction held 9 bases outside the gene matches. The CDR3, as DNA: TGTGCCAGCGGCCGACGTGACAGGGGGAATGAAAAACTGTTTTTT. Translation gives CASGRRDRGNEKLFF.

The chain uses TRBV5-4 and TRBJ1-2; TRBD1 might be the D (6 bases). The V end was cut by 4 bases, the J end by 3 bases, with 19 bases between. The CDR3 is 16 amino acids. Germline lookup yields CDR1 SGHNT and CDR2 YYREEE (reference sequence). The CDR3 spells CASSGRGSPRHYGYTF. The CDR3 region has the DNA TGTGCCAGCAGCGGCAGGGGCTCACCCCGTCACTATGGCTACACCTTC.

This clone showed up many times. The chain carries TRBV6-6 and TRBJ1-1; D is undetermined. This CDR3 contains 13 residues. V gave up 3 bases and J gave up 2 bases, with 7 bases separating them. Per the germline V gene, CDR1 is MNHNY and CDR2 is SVGAGI (reference sequence). The CDR3 protein is CASSYAPNTEAFF. The CDR3 bases are TGTGCCAGCAGTTATGCGCCAAACACTGAAGCTTTCTTT.

This rearrangement joins TRBV10-3 to TRBJ2-1; D may be TRBD2 (5 bases). Trimming stripped 0 bases from V and 0 bases from J, with 6 bases between. Germline V gene lookup returns CDR1 ENHRY and CDR2 SYGVKD. The CDR3 runs 15 residues. CDR3: CAISESGDSYNEQFF. CDR3 sequence (DNA): TGTGCCATCAGTGAGTCCGGGGACTCCTACAATGAGCAGTTCTTC.

This clone has more than one count but fewer than ten. The rearrangement links TRBV19 to TRBJ1-1; unclear D gene. Germline-derived CDR1 and CDR2 are LNHDA and SQIVND (reference sequence). Trimming took off 4 bases at V and 3 bases at J, with 12 bases between the two ends. This CDR3 contains 14 residues. CDR3 bases: TGTGCCAGTAGTAAGGTGGCGGAGGACACTGAAGCTTTCTTT. Protein: CASSKVAEDTEAFF.

The J gene is TRBJ2-3, the V gene TRBV5-6, with D uncertain. The CDR3 length is 13 residues. Germline V lookup: CDR1 SGHDT, CDR2 YYEEEE. V gave up 2 bases and J gave up 1 base, with 5 bases separating them. CDR3 nucleotides: TGTGCCAGCAGCTTCCCGGGCACAGATACGCAGTATTTT. It translates to CASSFPGTDTQYF. The whole variable domain, filled in from reference TRBV5-6 and TRBJ2-3, reads DAGVTQSPTHLIKTRGQQVTLRCSPKSGHDTVSWYQQALGQGPQFIFQYYEEEERQRGNFPDRFSGHQFPNYSSELNVNALLLGDSALYLCASSFPGTDTQYFGPGTRLTVL.

This clone was observed a few times. The genes are TRBV6-5 and TRBJ1-2, with no clear D. The CDR3 loop spans 13 amino acids. Trimming left V 5 bases short and J 6 bases short, with 13 bases between. Germline V lookup: CDR1 MNHEY, CDR2 SVGAGI. CDR3 protein: CASSATVWDGYTF. CDR3 DNA: TGTGCCAGCAGTGCGACTGTTTGGGATGGCTACACCTTC.

There are a few counts of this clone. CDR3 sequence: CASSSGTTGSGYGYTF. In nucleotides, the CDR3 is TGTGCCAGCAGCTCCGGGACGACAGGGTCGGGCTATGGCTACACCTTC. This chain joins TRBV11-2 and TRBJ1-2; 7 bases agree with TRBD1. With V trimmed by 4 bases and J by 4 bases, 12 bases remained unmatched. The CDR3 runs to 16 residues. Germline CDR1 reads SGHAT; CDR2 reads FQNNGV.

The J gene is TRBJ1-4, the V gene TRBV7-9; no reliable D call. Trimming took 3 bases from V and 1 from J, leaving 15 bases between them. Looked up from germline, CDR1 is SEHNR and CDR2 is FQNEAQ (reference sequence). The CDR3 loop spans 17 amino acids. CDR3 in DNA: TGTGCCAGCAGCTTCCCGACTGAGGGCGGAACTAATGAAAAACTGTTTTTT. Translated, it gives CASSFPTEGGTNEKLFF.

This clone was seen only a few times. This chain links TRBV18 with TRBJ1-1; TRBD1 matches at 8 bases. V lost 1 base and J lost 5; bases outside the gene matches: 0. Germline V CDR1 and CDR2: KGHSH, LQKENI. The CDR3 has 13 amino acids. CDR3 nucleotides: TGTGCCAGCTCACCACGGACAGGGACTGAAGCTTTCTTT. Amino acid sequence: CASSPRTGTEAFF.

The gene calls are TRBV11-2 and TRBJ2-3, with 14 bases lining up with TRBD2. Germline CDR1 and CDR2: SGHAT and FQNNGV. The trim removed 5 bases at V and 3 bases at J, leaving 7 bases unmatched. The CDR3 length is 17 residues. CDR3 protein: CASSTGLAGGITDTQYF. The DNA of the CDR3 is TGTGCCAGCAGCACCGGACTAGCGGGGGGAATAACAGATACGCAGTATTTT.

The sample holds a few counts of this clone. The V gene is TRBV6-1, the J gene TRBJ1-1; unclear D gene. This CDR3 has 13 residues. With 8 bases removed from V and 6 bases from J, the gap between germline ends came to 16 bases. Germline V gene sequence: CDR1 MNHNS, CDR2 SASEGT. The CDR3 nucleotides read TGTGCCAGCGGAGGAGTAAAGGGCCCTGAAGCTTTCTTT. Amino acid sequence: CASGGVKGPEAFF.

A few counts support this clone. Here the CDR3 DNA reads TGTGCCAGCAGCAGCCAGAGTACCCAGGATTTCTACGAGCAGTACTTC. This sequence encodes CASSSQSTQDFYEQYF. J is TRBJ2-7 and V is TRBV21-1; no check of the table's D call, TRBD1, against the DNA was made. TRBV21-1 is classified as a pseudogene. CDR3 length: 16 amino acids.

The sample holds a few counts of this clone. As DNA, the CDR3 is TGTGCCAGCAGCTCGGGACAGGTGGATTCACCCCTCCACTTT. Its protein product is CASSSGQVDSPLHF. This chain joins TRBV11-2 and TRBJ1-6; 8 bases agree with TRBD1. The CDR3 consists of 14 residues. Germline V CDR1 and CDR2: SGHAT, FQNNGV. V dropped 4 bases and J dropped 8; count of bases not matched to a gene: 4.

This clone was seen a handful of times. Here the CDR3 DNA reads TGTGCCTGGAGCCTTGGACAGCCCAATCAGCCCCAGCATTTT. This sequence encodes CAWSLGQPNQPQHF. The chain carries TRBV30 and TRBJ1-5; D is possibly TRBD1 (6 bases). The CDR3 sequence is 14 residues long. V lost 3 bases and J lost 3, with 12 bases in between. Germline CDR1 and CDR2: GTSNPN and SVGIG (reference sequence).

This chain uses TRBV5-1 with TRBJ2-5; D is ambiguous. Between the trimmed V and J ends, which lost 4 bases and 5 bases, there was a span of 15 bases. Germline assignment: CDR1 SGHRS and CDR2 YFSETQ. The CDR3 is 14 residues long. The CDR3 spells CASSMTRVRETQYF. CDR3 DNA sequence: TGCGCCAGCAGCATGACTCGGGTGCGGGAGACCCAGTACTTC.

This clone was recorded a few times. The junction does not match germline at one end; this may be a read error. The chain couples TRBV6-4 to TRBJ2-3; D ambiguous. The V gene's germline CDR1 is MRHNA and CDR2 SNTAGT. The CDR3 is 12 residues long. The CDR3 sequence is CASSDHTDAQYF. The CDR3 DNA sequence: TGTGCCAGCAGTGACCACACAGATGCGCAGTATTTT.

This clone was seen a few times. J is TRBJ1-1 and V is TRBV7-6; no clear D. This CDR3 is 13 amino acids long. The V gene lost 5 bases and the J gene lost 1 base, with 8 bases spanning the gap. Germline loops: CDR1 SGHVS, CDR2 FNYEAQ. CDR3 DNA sequence: TGTGCCAGCAGCCGACATACGAACACTGAAGCTTTCTTT. Protein: CASSRHTNTEAFF.

This clone has more than one count but fewer than ten. Other nucleotide sequences from this sample produce the same CDR3. This chain connects TRBV29-1 to TRBJ2-1; TRBD2 agrees at 13 bases. After removal of 2 bases from V and 4 bases from J, the junction contained 2 bases not matched to a gene. The germline gives CDR1 SQVTM, CDR2 ANQGSEA. The CDR3 runs 15 residues. CDR3: CSVETSGGGYNEQFF. The DNA for the CDR3 is TGCAGCGTTGAAACTAGCGGGGGGGGTTACAATGAGCAGTTCTTC.

This clone was seen a few times. Here the CDR3 reads CASSGPGTHGTGELFF. For the CDR3, the DNA is TGTGCCAGCAGTGGGCCCGGGACACACGGCACCGGGGAGCTGTTTTTT. The chain links TRBV6-4 to TRBJ2-2, with D possibly TRBD1 on 6 matching bases. Germline lookup yields CDR1 MRHNA and CDR2 SNTAGT. V was pared by 4 bases and J by 4 bases, with 16 bases between. This CDR3 region has 16 residues.

This clone was observed many times. The gene calls are TRBV30 and TRBJ2-2; D unclear. V was clipped by 0 bases and J by 7 bases, with 12 bases between them. The CDR3 length is 14 residues. Germline assignment: CDR1 GTSNPN and CDR2 SVGIG (reference sequence). The CDR3 DNA follows: TGTGCCTGGAGTGTTGAACCGAGAGGCGGGGAGCTGTTTTTT. This sequence encodes CAWSVEPRGGELFF. The whole variable domain, remainder taken from reference TRBV30 and TRBJ2-2, is SQTIHQWPATLVQPVGSPLSLECTVEGTSNPNLYWYRQAAGRGLQLLFYSVGIGQISSEVPQNLSASRPQDRQFILSSKKLLLSDSGFYLCAWSVEPRGGELFFGEGSRLTVL.

The rearrangement links TRBV9 to TRBJ1-1; no firm D call. Per germline, CDR1 SGDLS and CDR2 YYNGEE. Trimming removed 2 bases from V and 2 bases from J, with 13 bases in between. The CDR3 has 15 residues. The chain's CDR3 is CASSVGMAGNTEAFF. The CDR3 DNA is TGTGCCAGCAGCGTCGGGATGGCAGGAAACACTGAAGCTTTCTTT.

V usage is TRBV6-5 and J usage is TRBJ2-1, with D possibly matching TRBD2 (7 bases). Looked up from germline, CDR1 is MNHEY and CDR2 is SVGAGI. The CDR3 covers 15 residues. V lost 6 bases and J 5 bases, leaving 17 bases between the germline ends. The CDR3 loop reads CASRPGEGGNNEQFF. CDR3 DNA: TGTGCCAGCAGGCCAGGCGAGGGGGGGAACAATGAGCAGTTCTTC.